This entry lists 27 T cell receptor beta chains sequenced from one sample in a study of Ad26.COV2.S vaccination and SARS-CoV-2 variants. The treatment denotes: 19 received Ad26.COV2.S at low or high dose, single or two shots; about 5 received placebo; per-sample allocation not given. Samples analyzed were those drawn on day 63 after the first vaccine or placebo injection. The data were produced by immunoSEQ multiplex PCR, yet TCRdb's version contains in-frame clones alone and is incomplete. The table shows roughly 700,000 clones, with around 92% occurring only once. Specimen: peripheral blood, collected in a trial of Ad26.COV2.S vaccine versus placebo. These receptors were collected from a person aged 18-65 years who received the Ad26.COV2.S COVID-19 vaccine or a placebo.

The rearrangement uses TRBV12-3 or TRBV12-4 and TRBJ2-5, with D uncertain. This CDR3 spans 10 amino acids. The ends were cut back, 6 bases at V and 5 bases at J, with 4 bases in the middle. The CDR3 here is CASSGETQYF. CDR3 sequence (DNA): TGTGCCAGCAGCGGGGAGACCCAGTACTTC.

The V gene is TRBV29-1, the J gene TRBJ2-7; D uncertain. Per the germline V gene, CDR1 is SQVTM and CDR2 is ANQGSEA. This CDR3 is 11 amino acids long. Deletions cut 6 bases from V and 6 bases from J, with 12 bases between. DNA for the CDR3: TGCAGCGTCACGAGTCCAGCCGAGCAGTACTTC. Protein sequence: CSVTSPAEQYF.

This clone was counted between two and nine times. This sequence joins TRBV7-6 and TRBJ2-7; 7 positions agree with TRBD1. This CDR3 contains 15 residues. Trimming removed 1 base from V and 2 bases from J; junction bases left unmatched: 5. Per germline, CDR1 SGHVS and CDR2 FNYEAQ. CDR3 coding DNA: TGTGCCAGCAGCTTAGGACAGGGTGTGACCTACGAGCAGTACTTC. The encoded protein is CASSLGQGVTYEQYF.

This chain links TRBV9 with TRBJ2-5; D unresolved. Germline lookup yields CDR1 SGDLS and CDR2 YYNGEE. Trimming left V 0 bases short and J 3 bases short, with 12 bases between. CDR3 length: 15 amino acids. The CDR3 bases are TGTGCCAGCAGCGTAGTGGGCCTCAGTGAAGAGACCCAGTACTTC. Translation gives CASSVVGLSEETQYF.

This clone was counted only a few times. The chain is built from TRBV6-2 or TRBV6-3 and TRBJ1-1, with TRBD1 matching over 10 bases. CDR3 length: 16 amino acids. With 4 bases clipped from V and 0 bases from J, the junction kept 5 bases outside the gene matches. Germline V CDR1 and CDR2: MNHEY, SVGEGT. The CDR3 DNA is TGTGCCAGCAGTTCCCGGACAGGGGGATTGAACACTGAAGCTTTCTTT. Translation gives CASSSRTGGLNTEAFF.

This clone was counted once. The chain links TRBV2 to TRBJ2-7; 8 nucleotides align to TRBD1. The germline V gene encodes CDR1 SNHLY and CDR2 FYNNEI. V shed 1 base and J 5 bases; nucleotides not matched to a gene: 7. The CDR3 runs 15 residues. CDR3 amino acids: CASSEGPGGQNEQYF. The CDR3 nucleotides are TGTGCCAGCAGTGAAGGGCCAGGGGGCCAAAACGAGCAGTACTTC.

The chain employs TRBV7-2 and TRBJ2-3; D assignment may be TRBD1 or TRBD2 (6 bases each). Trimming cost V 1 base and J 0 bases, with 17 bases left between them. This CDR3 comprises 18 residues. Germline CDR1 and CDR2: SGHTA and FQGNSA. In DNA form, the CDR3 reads TGTGCCAGCAGCTTAGAGGGGGATAGCGGCACTAGCACAGATACGCAGTATTTT. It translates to CASSLEGDSGTSTDTQYF.

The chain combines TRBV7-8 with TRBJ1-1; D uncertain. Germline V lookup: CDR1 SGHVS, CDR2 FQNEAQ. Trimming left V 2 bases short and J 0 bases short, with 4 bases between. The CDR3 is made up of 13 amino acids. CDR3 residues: CASSLLMNTEAFF. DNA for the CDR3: TGTGCCAGCAGCTTATTGATGAACACTGAAGCTTTCTTT.

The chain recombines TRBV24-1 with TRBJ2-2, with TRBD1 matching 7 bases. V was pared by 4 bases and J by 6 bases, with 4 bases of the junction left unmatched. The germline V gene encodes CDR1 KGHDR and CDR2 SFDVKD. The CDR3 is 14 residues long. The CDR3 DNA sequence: TGTGCCACCAGTGACCCGAGGGGGCCCGGGGAGCTGTTTTTT. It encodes CATSDPRGPGELFF.

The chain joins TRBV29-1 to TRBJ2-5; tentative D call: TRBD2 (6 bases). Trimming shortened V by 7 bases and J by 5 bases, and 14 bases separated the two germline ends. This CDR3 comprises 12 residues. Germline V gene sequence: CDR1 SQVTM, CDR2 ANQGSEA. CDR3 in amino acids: CSATTSSETQYF. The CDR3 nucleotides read TGCAGCGCGACCACTAGCAGCGAGACCCAGTACTTC.

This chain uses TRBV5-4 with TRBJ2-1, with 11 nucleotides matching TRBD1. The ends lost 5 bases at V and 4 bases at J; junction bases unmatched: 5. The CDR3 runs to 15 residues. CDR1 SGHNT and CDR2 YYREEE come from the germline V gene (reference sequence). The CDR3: CASSSGQGAYNEQFF. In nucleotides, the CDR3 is TGTGCCAGCAGTTCCGGACAGGGGGCTTACAATGAGCAGTTCTTC.

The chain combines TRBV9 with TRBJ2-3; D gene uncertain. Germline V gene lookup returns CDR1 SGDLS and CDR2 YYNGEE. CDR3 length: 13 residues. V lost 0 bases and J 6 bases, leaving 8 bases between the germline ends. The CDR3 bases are TGTGCCAGCAGCGTAGTAACGGGCGATACGCAGTATTTT. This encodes CASSVVTGDTQYF.

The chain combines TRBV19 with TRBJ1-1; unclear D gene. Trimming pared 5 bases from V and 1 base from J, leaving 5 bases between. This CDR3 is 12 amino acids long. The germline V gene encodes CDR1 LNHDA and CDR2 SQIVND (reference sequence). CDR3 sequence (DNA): TGTGCCAGTAGTTATTGGAACACTGAAGCTTTCTTT. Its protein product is CASSYWNTEAFF.

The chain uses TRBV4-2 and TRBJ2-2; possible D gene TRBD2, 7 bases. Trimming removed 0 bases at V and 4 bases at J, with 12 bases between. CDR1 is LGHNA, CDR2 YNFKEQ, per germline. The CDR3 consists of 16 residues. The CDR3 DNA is TGTGCCAGCAGCCAAGAGGGGGGGCCGATCACCGGGGAGCTGTTTTTT. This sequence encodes CASSQEGGPITGELFF.

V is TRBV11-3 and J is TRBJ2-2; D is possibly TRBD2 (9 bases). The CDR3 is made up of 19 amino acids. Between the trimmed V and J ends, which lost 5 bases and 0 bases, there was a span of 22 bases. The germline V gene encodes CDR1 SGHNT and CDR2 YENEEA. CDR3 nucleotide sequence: TGTGCCAGCAGCCCCGGACAGGGACGCGGGAGGGCGAACACCGGGGAGCTGTTTTTT. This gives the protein CASSPGQGRGRANTGELFF.

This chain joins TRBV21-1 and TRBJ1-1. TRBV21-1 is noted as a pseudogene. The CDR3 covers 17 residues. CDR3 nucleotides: TGTGCCAGCAGCAAAGGGGGGGGCAGCGCAGTGAACACTGAAGCTTTCTTT. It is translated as CASSKGGGSAVNTEAFF.

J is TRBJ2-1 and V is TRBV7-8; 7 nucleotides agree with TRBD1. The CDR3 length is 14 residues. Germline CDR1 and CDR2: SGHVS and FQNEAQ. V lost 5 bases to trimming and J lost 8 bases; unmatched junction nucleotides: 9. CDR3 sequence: CASSRDSPIDEQFF. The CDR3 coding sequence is TGTGCCAGCAGCAGGGACAGCCCGATCGATGAGCAGTTCTTC.

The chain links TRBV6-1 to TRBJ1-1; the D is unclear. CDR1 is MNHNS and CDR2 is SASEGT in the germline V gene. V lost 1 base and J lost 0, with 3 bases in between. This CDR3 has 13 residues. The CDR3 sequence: CASSEVLNTEAFF. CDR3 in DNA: TGTGCCAGCAGTGAAGTCTTGAACACTGAAGCTTTCTTT.

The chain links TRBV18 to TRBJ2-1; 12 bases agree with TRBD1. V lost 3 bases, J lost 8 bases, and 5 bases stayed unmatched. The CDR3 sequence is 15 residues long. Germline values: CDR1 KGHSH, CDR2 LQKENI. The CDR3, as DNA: TGTGCCAGCTCACCCACGGGACAGGGGGCCCATGAGCAGTTCTTC. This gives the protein CASSPTGQGAHEQFF. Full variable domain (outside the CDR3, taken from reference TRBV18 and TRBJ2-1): NAGVMQNPRHLVRRRGQEARLRCSPMKGHSHVYWYRQLPEEGLKFMVYLQKENIIDESGMPKERFSAEFPKEGPSILRIQQVVRGDSAAYFCASSPTGQGAHEQFFGPGTRLTVL.

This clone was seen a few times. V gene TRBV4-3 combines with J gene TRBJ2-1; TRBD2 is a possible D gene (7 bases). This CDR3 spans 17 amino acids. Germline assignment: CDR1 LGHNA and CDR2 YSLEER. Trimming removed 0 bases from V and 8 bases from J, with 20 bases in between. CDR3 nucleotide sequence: TGCGCCAGCAGCCAAGATCCATCGGGGGGCCGGACGGATGAGCAGTTCTTC. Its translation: CASSQDPSGGRTDEQFF.

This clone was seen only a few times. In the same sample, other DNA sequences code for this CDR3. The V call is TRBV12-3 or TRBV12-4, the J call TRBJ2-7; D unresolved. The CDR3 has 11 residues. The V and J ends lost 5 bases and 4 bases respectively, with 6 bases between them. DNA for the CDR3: TGTGCCAGCAGTGCAAGATACGAGCAGTACTTC. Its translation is CASSARYEQYF.

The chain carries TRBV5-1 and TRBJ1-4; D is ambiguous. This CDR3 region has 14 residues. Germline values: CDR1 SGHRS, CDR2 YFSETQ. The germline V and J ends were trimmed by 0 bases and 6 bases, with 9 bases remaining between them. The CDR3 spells CASSLEGRDEKLFF. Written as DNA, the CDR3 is TGCGCCAGCAGCTTGGAGGGTAGGGATGAAAAACTGTTTTTT.

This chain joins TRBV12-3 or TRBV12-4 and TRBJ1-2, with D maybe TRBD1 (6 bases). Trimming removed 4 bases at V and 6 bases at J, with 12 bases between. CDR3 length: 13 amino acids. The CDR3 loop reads CASSYRVKNGYTF. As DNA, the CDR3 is TGTGCCAGCAGTTACAGGGTGAAGAATGGCTACACCTTC.

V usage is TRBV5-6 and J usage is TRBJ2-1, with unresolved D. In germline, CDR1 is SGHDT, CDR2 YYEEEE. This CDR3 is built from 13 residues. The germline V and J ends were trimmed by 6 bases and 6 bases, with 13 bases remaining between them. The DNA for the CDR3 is TGTGCCAGCATCAATCCCCCGGGCAATGAGCAGTTCTTC. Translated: CASINPPGNEQFF.

Here the CDR3 reads CATRPGQVPGNTIYF. The CDR3 DNA sequence: TGTGCCACACGTCCGGGACAAGTTCCTGGAAACACCATATATTTT. The rearrangement joins TRBV7-2 to TRBJ1-3, with D perhaps matching TRBD1 (6 bases). Germline V gene data show CDR1 as SGHTA and CDR2 as FQGNSA. The CDR3 has 15 amino acids. V was pared by 10 bases and J by 2 bases, with 18 bases between.

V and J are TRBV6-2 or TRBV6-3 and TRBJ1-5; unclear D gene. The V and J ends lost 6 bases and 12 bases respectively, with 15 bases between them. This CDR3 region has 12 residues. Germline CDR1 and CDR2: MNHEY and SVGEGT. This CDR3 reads CASSNSPGYQHF. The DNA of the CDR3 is TGTGCCAGCAGCAACTCTCCGGGATACCAGCATTTT.

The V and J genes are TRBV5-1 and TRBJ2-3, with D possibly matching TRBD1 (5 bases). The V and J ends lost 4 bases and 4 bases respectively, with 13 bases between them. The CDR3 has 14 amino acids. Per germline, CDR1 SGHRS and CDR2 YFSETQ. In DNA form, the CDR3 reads TGCGCCAGCAGCGCAGGGCAGGTGCCAGATACGCAGTATTTT. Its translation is CASSAGQVPDTQYF.